A single sample gave rise to the 29 T cell receptor beta chains below, sequenced in a study of cytomegalovirus exposure and HLA in healthy donors. Using immunoSEQ multiplex PCR, the repertoire was profiled, and TCRdb retains in-frame clones only, with some absent. The sample has about 120,000 clones, 85% to 90% seen once. The specimen was PBMCs. These receptors were taken from a woman aged 25 to 45 in good health and CMV-seronegative.

The gene calls are TRBV6-1 and TRBJ1-5; 12 bases are a match to TRBD1. The trim removed 3 bases at V and 5 bases at J, leaving 5 bases unmatched. CDR3 length: 16 residues. Per germline, CDR1 MNHNS and CDR2 SASEGT. The CDR3 region has the DNA TGTGCCAGCAGTGAGGCGGGACAGGGGGCTTATCAGCCCCAGCATTTT. Protein product: CASSEAGQGAYQPQHF.

V usage is TRBV5-1 and J usage is TRBJ2-5, with 12 bases lining up with TRBD2. Germline V gives CDR1 SGHRS, CDR2 YFSETQ. V lost 5 bases, J lost 5 bases, and 4 bases stayed unmatched. This CDR3 contains 14 residues. The DNA for the CDR3 is TGCGCCAGCAGACTAGCGGGGGGCTCCGAGACCCAGTACTTC. Translating it yields CASRLAGGSETQYF.

This clone has a single count. This rearrangement joins TRBV23-1 to TRBJ1-2, with D perhaps TRBD1 (6 bases). TRBV23-1 has ORF status, its function being uncertain. V lost 3 bases and J 4 bases, leaving 21 bases between the germline ends. This CDR3 has 17 residues. In DNA, the CDR3 is TGCGCCAGCAGTCAGTCCCGCCGGGACATTCGTCGCTATGGCTACACCTTC. Its translation is CASSQSRRDIRRYGYTF.

The chain is built from TRBV18 and TRBJ1-3; D is undetermined. The CDR3 is made up of 15 amino acids. Germline loops: CDR1 KGHSH, CDR2 LQKENI. V lost 6 bases and J 0 bases, leaving 12 bases between the germline ends. CDR3 nucleotides: TGTGCCAGCTCCCTCGACAAAATCTCTGGAAACACCATATATTTT. Protein product: CASSLDKISGNTIYF. Based on the CDR3 plus reference TRBV18 and TRBJ1-3, the full variable domain is NAGVMQNPRHLVRRRGQEARLRCSPMKGHSHVYWYRQLPEEGLKFMVYLQKENIIDESGMPKERFSAEFPKEGPSILRIQQVVRGDSAAYFCASSLDKISGNTIYFGEGSWLTVV.

A note on this clone: Other DNA sequences in the sample encode the same CDR3. The chain joins TRBV9 to TRBJ2-7; 12 bases line up with TRBD1. Germline V gene data show CDR1 as SGDLS and CDR2 as YYNGEE. This CDR3 spans 14 amino acids. V was pared by 2 bases and J by 4 bases, with 1 base of the junction left unmatched. In DNA, the CDR3 is TGTGCCAGCAGCGTGGGACAGGGGGCTTACGAGCAGTACTTC. This translates into CASSVGQGAYEQYF.

The V and J genes are TRBV2 and TRBJ2-2, with D unresolved. CDR3 size: 16 residues. The ends were cut back, 1 base at V and 4 bases at J, with 13 bases in the middle. CDR1 is SNHLY, CDR2 FYNNEI, per germline. The CDR3 protein is CASSEVSAAATGELFF. As DNA, the CDR3 is TGTGCCAGCAGTGAAGTTTCCGCGGCAGCCACCGGGGAGCTGTTTTTT. Based on the CDR3 plus reference TRBV2 and TRBJ2-2, the full variable domain is EPEVTQTPSHQVTQMGQEVILRCVPISNHLYFYWYRQILGQKVEFLVSFYNNEISEKSEIFDDQFSVERPDGSNFTLKIRSTKLEDSAMYFCASSEVSAAATGELFFGEGSRLTVL.

The CDR3 loop is CASRAAASAGNTIYF. In DNA, the CDR3 is TGTGCCAGCAGGGCCGCGGCCAGCGCTGGAAACACCATATATTTT. J is TRBJ1-3 and V is TRBV2, with D unresolved. V lost 6 bases and J lost 2, with 14 bases in between. CDR1 and CDR2 (germline): SNHLY, FYNNEI. This CDR3 region has 15 residues.

V and J are TRBV7-6 and TRBJ2-5, with 13 bases matching TRBD2. In germline, CDR1 is SGHVS, CDR2 FNYEAQ. The CDR3 consists of 16 residues. V lost 7 bases to trimming and J lost 1 base; unmatched junction nucleotides: 6. The CDR3: CASIGLAGVSQETQYF. In DNA form, the CDR3 reads TGTGCCAGCATCGGACTAGCGGGGGTTTCCCAAGAGACCCAGTACTTC.

The chain joins TRBV7-8 to TRBJ1-2, with D possibly matching TRBD1 (5 bases). The CDR3 contains 16 residues. V was cut by 1 base and J by 2 bases, with 14 bases left in between. CDR1 SGHVS and CDR2 FQNEAQ come from the germline V gene. CDR3 sequence (DNA): TGTGCCAGCAGCTTAGGCCAGGGAGGTTACAACTATGGCTACACCTTC. It yields the protein CASSLGQGGYNYGYTF.

This chain links TRBV4-2 with TRBJ2-6; a possible D gene is TRBD2 (5 bases). The CDR3 loop spans 17 amino acids. Germline lookup yields CDR1 LGHNA and CDR2 YNFKEQ. Trimming shortened V by 0 bases and J by 4 bases, and 13 bases separated the two germline ends. CDR3 region: CASSQDPYGVGANVLTF. DNA of the CDR3: TGTGCCAGCAGCCAAGATCCATACGGGGTAGGGGCCAACGTCCTGACTTTC.

This clone appeared once. The genes are TRBV7-2 and TRBJ2-2, with D possibly TRBD1 on 6 matching bases. V gave up 5 bases and J gave up 6 bases, with 19 bases separating them. CDR3 length equals 16 residues. The germline gives CDR1 SGHTA, CDR2 FQGNSA. CDR3: CASSPRRGRGPGELFF. In DNA, the CDR3 is TGTGCCAGCAGCCCCCGTAGGGGCAGGGGTCCCGGGGAGCTGTTTTTT. The complete variable domain, with remaining parts taken from reference TRBV7-2 and TRBJ2-2, reads GAGVSQSPSNKVTEKGKDVELRCDPISGHTALYWYRQSLGQGLEFLIYFQGNSAPDKSGLPSDRFSAERTGGSVSTLTIQRTQQEDSAVYLCASSPRRGRGPGELFFGEGSRLTVL.

The chain is built from TRBV19 and TRBJ2-3, with 8 bases aligning to TRBD1. The CDR3 covers 16 residues. Losses at the gene ends were 3 bases for V and 3 bases for J; bases not matched to a gene: 8. CDR1 LNHDA and CDR2 SQIVND come from the germline V gene (reference sequence). CDR3 in amino acids: CASSIPGQGGTDTQYF. The CDR3 DNA sequence: TGTGCCAGTAGTATCCCCGGACAGGGTGGGACAGATACGCAGTATTTT.

The V call is TRBV5-1, the J call TRBJ2-1; possibly TRBD2 for D (6 bases). The CDR3 extends over 15 amino acids. V gave up 5 bases and J gave up 3 bases, with 15 bases separating them. CDR1 and CDR2 from the germline V gene are SGHRS and YFSETQ. CDR3 nucleotides: TGCGCCAGCAGGGGAGGTGACAAAATCTACAATGAGCAGTTCTTC. Translating it yields CASRGGDKIYNEQFF. The full variable domain, its missing parts supplied by reference TRBV5-1 and TRBJ2-1, is KAGVTQTPRYLIKTRGQQVTLSCSPISGHRSVSWYQQTPGQGLQFLFEYFSETQRNKGNFPGRFSGRQFSNSRSEMNVSTLELGDSALYLCASRGGDKIYNEQFFGPGTRLTVL.

J is TRBJ2-1 and V is TRBV30; 12 positions agree with TRBD1. V lost 4 bases, J lost 5 bases, and 6 bases stayed unmatched. This CDR3 comprises 15 residues. Germline loops: CDR1 GTSNPN, CDR2 SVGIG (reference sequence). CDR3 DNA: TGTGCCTGGACGGGACAGGGGGCTAGCGACAATGAGCAGTTCTTC. Amino acids: CAWTGQGASDNEQFF.

This clone turned up a few times. The rearrangement links TRBV15 to TRBJ2-4; D possibly corresponds to TRBD1 (5 bases). The CDR3 is made up of 16 amino acids. Trimming removed 4 bases at V and 1 base at J, with 14 bases between. Germline V gene data show CDR1 as LNHNV and CDR2 as YYDKDF (reference sequence). As DNA, the CDR3 is TGTGCCACCAGCATTCAGGGTACGAGGGCCAAAAACATTCAGTACTTC. Translation gives CATSIQGTRAKNIQYF.

The chain couples TRBV6-6 to TRBJ2-7; maybe TRBD2 (6 bases). Germline loops: CDR1 MNHNY, CDR2 SVGAGI (reference sequence). CDR3 length: 14 amino acids. The V end was cut by 5 bases, the J end by 3 bases, with 14 bases between. DNA for the CDR3: TGTGCCAGCAGTAAATCCGGGACTCTCTACGAGCAGTACTTC. Protein sequence: CASSKSGTLYEQYF.

V is TRBV10-3 and J is TRBJ2-5; 8 bases line up with TRBD2. Per the germline V gene, CDR1 is ENHRY and CDR2 is SYGVKD. The V and J ends lost 3 bases and 2 bases, in that order; junction bases with no gene match: 8. The CDR3 covers 16 residues. The CDR3 sequence: CAISDPLLAEQETQYF. The CDR3 DNA sequence: TGTGCCATCAGTGACCCCTTACTAGCGGAACAAGAGACCCAGTACTTC.

The chain recombines TRBV28 with TRBJ2-2; D is perhaps TRBD2 (6 bases). Germline CDR1 MDHEN, CDR2 SYDVKM. Trimming stripped 6 bases from V and 0 bases from J, with 14 bases between. The CDR3 loop spans 16 amino acids. CDR3 in DNA: TGTGCCAGCAGCGGGATGCGGGGTGCGAACACCGGGGAGCTGTTTTTT. Translating it yields CASSGMRGANTGELFF.

The V and J genes are TRBV6-4 and TRBJ2-3; 9 nucleotides agree with TRBD2. Germline trimming cut 8 bases from V and 4 bases from J; bases unmatched to any gene: 10. The length of the CDR3 is 15 residues. The germline V gene encodes CDR1 MRHNA and CDR2 SNTAGT. The CDR3: CASARGAGGPDTQYF. CDR3 nucleotide sequence: TGTGCCAGCGCCCGGGGGGCGGGGGGGCCAGATACGCAGTATTTT.

The gene calls are TRBV18 and TRBJ2-7; 11 positions agree with TRBD1. The CDR3 sequence is 13 residues long. Germline V CDR1 and CDR2: KGHSH, LQKENI. V gave up 6 bases and J gave up 6 bases; unmatched junction bases: 4. In DNA form, the CDR3 reads TGTGCCAGCTCTCCGGACAGGGGGCGCGAGCAGTACTTC. Its protein is CASSPDRGREQYF. Filled out from reference TRBV18 and TRBJ2-7, the complete variable domain reads NAGVMQNPRHLVRRRGQEARLRCSPMKGHSHVYWYRQLPEEGLKFMVYLQKENIIDESGMPKERFSAEFPKEGPSILRIQQVVRGDSAAYFCASSPDRGREQYFGPGTRLTVT.

The chain carries TRBV5-1 and TRBJ2-1; possible D gene TRBD2, 5 bases. Germline CDR1 is SGHRS and CDR2 is YFSETQ. V gave up 4 bases and J gave up 7 bases, with 21 bases separating them. This CDR3 has 16 residues. The CDR3 spells CASSSQDFKLGNEQFF. CDR3 coding DNA: TGCGCCAGCAGCAGCCAGGACTTCAAGCTAGGGAATGAGCAGTTCTTC.

This chain connects TRBV5-6 to TRBJ2-1, with TRBD2 matching over 10 bases. The length of the CDR3 is 16 residues. Per the germline V gene, CDR1 is SGHDT and CDR2 is YYEEEE. The V and J ends lost 4 bases and 7 bases, in that order; junction bases with no gene match: 11. The CDR3 loop reads CASSPNLAGEGNEQFF. The CDR3 bases are TGTGCCAGCAGCCCGAACCTAGCGGGGGAGGGTAATGAGCAGTTCTTC.

The V gene is TRBV2, the J gene TRBJ2-7; 9 bases align to TRBD2. This CDR3 region has 15 residues. Germline V lookup: CDR1 SNHLY, CDR2 FYNNEI. V shed 7 bases and J 1 base; nucleotides not matched to a gene: 8. The DNA for the CDR3 is TGTGCCAGCAAGGTCGGGCTAGCGGGGTCCTACGAGCAGTACTTC. This gives the protein CASKVGLAGSYEQYF.

A few counts support this clone. The J gene is TRBJ1-4, the V gene TRBV4-2; perhaps TRBD1 as D (6 bases). The length of the CDR3 is 17 residues. CDR1 is LGHNA, CDR2 YNFKEQ, per germline. V was clipped by 0 bases and J by 0 bases, with 11 bases between them. The CDR3 DNA is TGTGCCAGCAGCCAAGAGGGGGCAGGACCAACTAATGAAAAACTGTTTTTT. Translation gives CASSQEGAGPTNEKLFF.

This chain links TRBV30 with TRBJ1-4, with TRBD1 matching over 7 bases. The junction had 1 base not matched to a gene; V was cut back by 0 bases and J by 3 bases. Looked up from germline, CDR1 is GTSNPN and CDR2 is SVGIG (reference sequence). The CDR3 consists of 14 residues. The CDR3 nucleotides read TGTGCCTGGAGTGTCGGGACAGCTAATGAAAAACTGTTTTTT. The encoded protein is CAWSVGTANEKLFF.

CDR3 sequence reads: CASSYRGQGFYNEQFF. The CDR3 coding sequence is TGTGCCAGCAGTTACCGGGGACAGGGGTTCTACAATGAGCAGTTCTTC. The gene calls are TRBV6-5 and TRBJ2-1; 10 positions agree with TRBD1. CDR1 MNHEY and CDR2 SVGAGI come from the germline V gene. Germline trimming cut 2 bases from V and 3 bases from J; bases unmatched to any gene: 4. CDR3 length: 16 amino acids.

The count of this clone is one. V is TRBV7-9 and J is TRBJ2-5; maybe TRBD1 (6 bases). V lost 2 bases to trimming and J lost 5 bases, with 18 bases between them. Per the germline V gene, CDR1 is SEHNR and CDR2 is FQNEAQ (reference sequence). The CDR3 is 16 amino acids. CDR3 DNA sequence: TGTGCCAGCAGCTTACTTTTTAACAGGGATATTGAGACCCAGTACTTC. This gives the protein CASSLLFNRDIETQYF.

The chain carries TRBV29-1 and TRBJ2-3; tentative D call: TRBD1 (6 bases). Per the germline V gene, CDR1 is SQVTM and CDR2 is ANQGSEA. The ends were cut back, 1 base at V and 0 bases at J, with 11 bases in the middle. The CDR3 loop spans 15 amino acids. The CDR3, as DNA: TGCAGCGTTGAAGGACAGGACGAGAGCACAGATACGCAGTATTTT. As protein: CSVEGQDESTDTQYF.

This sequence joins TRBV27 and TRBJ2-5; D perhaps matches TRBD2 (7 bases). Trimming took off 2 bases at V and 3 bases at J, with 10 bases between the two ends. Germline lookup yields CDR1 MNHEY and CDR2 SMNVEV (reference sequence). The CDR3 runs 14 residues. In DNA form, the CDR3 reads TGTGCCAGCAGTTTACGGGGGGCCGAAGAGACCCAGTACTTC. Amino acids: CASSLRGAEETQYF.